The 19 T cell receptor beta chains presented below share a single source sample, sequenced in a study of long-term antiretroviral therapy in people with HIV. The authors ran the immunoSEQ assay, v3.0, at survey level. The table came from immunoSEQ multiplex PCR; TCRdb's copy has only in-frame clones and leaves some out. The data show 35,000 to 45,000 clones, 80% seen once. This sample comprised unsorted PBMCs, obtained 3.4 years after starting antiretroviral therapy. These receptors were taken from a man aged 25 to 45 with HIV.

The chain carries TRBV10-1 and TRBJ2-7; TRBD1 or TRBD2 may be the D gene (5 bases each). Trimming pared 2 bases from V and 5 bases from J, leaving 13 bases between. Germline V gene lookup returns CDR1 WNHNN and CDR2 SYGVQD (reference sequence). This CDR3 is built from 14 residues. The CDR3 here is CASSEVSGTDEQYF. In DNA form, the CDR3 reads TGCGCCAGCAGTGAGGTCTCAGGGACGGACGAGCAGTACTTC.

A word on this clone: One junction end disagrees with the germline gene, perhaps due to a read error. The chain couples TRBV19 to TRBJ2-2; D ambiguous. The CDR3 runs to 12 residues. Germline assignment: CDR1 LNHDA and CDR2 SQIVND (reference sequence). The CDR3 nucleotides are TGCGTCTCCCAAGATACTACCCGGGAGCTGTTTTTT. This sequence encodes CVSQDTTRELFF.

The chain links TRBV7-9 to TRBJ2-3; 9 bases map to TRBD2. J gave up 1 base and V 1 base, and 9 bases lay outside the gene matches. The germline CDR1 and CDR2 sequences are SEHNR and FQNEAQ (reference sequence). The CDR3 consists of 18 residues. CDR3 sequence: CASSLVSIAGERTDTQYF. As DNA, the CDR3 is TGTGCCAGCAGCTTAGTCTCTATAGCGGGAGAGCGCACAGATACGCAGTATTTT.

V is TRBV9 and J is TRBJ2-2; tentatively, D is TRBD2 (5 bases). V lost 2 bases to trimming and J lost 7 bases, with 12 bases between them. Germline V gives CDR1 SGDLS, CDR2 YYNGEE. The CDR3 is made up of 14 amino acids. CDR3 sequence reads: CASSVRLGLGELFF. For the CDR3, the DNA is TGTGCCAGCAGCGTGAGGCTAGGACTCGGGGAGCTGTTTTTT.

The genes are TRBV7-2 and TRBJ2-7; D is possibly TRBD2 (5 bases). The V and J ends lost 4 bases and 6 bases respectively, with 16 bases between them. This CDR3 has 14 amino acids. Germline lookup yields CDR1 SGHTA and CDR2 FQGNSA. Written as DNA, the CDR3 is TGTGCCAGCAGCTGGGGAGTGGGTGGCTCCGAGCAGTACTTC. Translated, it gives CASSWGVGGSEQYF.

This clone has just one count. The chain links TRBV2 to TRBJ2-1; D possibly corresponds to TRBD1 (6 bases). The CDR3 consists of 13 residues. The V end was cut by 4 bases, the J end by 16 bases, with 20 bases between. The V gene's germline CDR1 is SNHLY and CDR2 FYNNEI. The CDR3 nucleotides are TGTGCCAGCAGTGCCCCGATTGGGGGCCTACACTTCTTC. Protein: CASSAPIGGLHFF.

The chain joins TRBV15 to TRBJ2-4; 7 bases match TRBD1. The CDR3 runs to 12 residues. The J segment lost 9 bases and the V segment lost 5 bases, leaving 4 bases of the junction unmatched. Germline V CDR1 and CDR2: LNHNV, YYDKDF (reference sequence). DNA of the CDR3: TGTGCCACCAGCCGACAGGGAGCCATTCAGTACTTC. Translated: CATSRQGAIQYF.

The chain couples TRBV10-3 to TRBJ2-3; D unresolved. In germline, CDR1 is ENHRY, CDR2 SYGVKD. Trimming left V 4 bases short and J 3 bases short, with 5 bases between. The CDR3 sequence is 12 residues long. The CDR3 region is CAISGTTDTQYF. CDR3 DNA sequence: TGTGCCATCAGTGGGACGACAGATACGCAGTATTTT.

The rearrangement links TRBV18 to TRBJ1-2, with D tentatively TRBD1 (5 bases). The CDR3 has 14 residues. Trimming left V 3 bases short and J 3 bases short, with 11 bases between. CDR1 is KGHSH and CDR2 is LQKENI in the germline V gene. The CDR3 DNA reads as TGTGCCAGCTCACCGGTCCGGGGGGACTATGGCTACACCTTC. It codes for CASSPVRGDYGYTF.

This clone was found a few times. The rearrangement links TRBV10-3 to TRBJ1-1; unclear D gene. In germline, CDR1 is ENHRY, CDR2 SYGVKD. The CDR3 has 12 residues. Trimming stripped 2 bases from V and 5 bases from J, with 6 bases between. The DNA of the CDR3 is TGTGCCATCAGTGAGGGTTTAACTGAAGCTTTCTTT. Its protein is CAISEGLTEAFF.

This chain links TRBV5-1 with TRBJ1-3, with D possibly matching TRBD1 (5 bases). Germline V CDR1 and CDR2: SGHRS, YFSETQ. Trimming left V 5 bases short and J 2 bases short, with 14 bases between. CDR3 length equals 15 residues. The CDR3 region has the DNA TGCGCCAGCAGACGGGACCCCGGCACTGGAAACACCATATATTTT. It codes for CASRRDPGTGNTIYF.

The chain combines TRBV27 with TRBJ1-3; no reliable D call. This CDR3 contains 13 residues. The V gene's germline CDR1 is MNHEY and CDR2 SMNVEV (reference sequence). Trimming left V 1 base short and J 4 bases short, with 5 bases between. The chain's CDR3 is CASSLFEGNTIYF. Here the CDR3 DNA reads TGTGCCAGCAGTTTATTCGAGGGAAACACCATATATTTT.

This clone appeared once. The chain combines TRBV5-1 with TRBJ1-2; 8 bases match TRBD1. With 4 bases clipped from V and 9 bases from J, the junction kept 17 bases outside the gene matches. Germline CDR1 reads SGHRS; CDR2 reads YFSETQ. The CDR3 has 16 residues. CDR3 sequence: CASSPWDLRGRDSYTF. CDR3 nucleotide sequence: TGCGCCAGCAGCCCTTGGGACCTCAGGGGGCGTGATAGCTACACCTTC.

The chain joins TRBV2 to TRBJ2-2, with unresolved D. Germline V gives CDR1 SNHLY, CDR2 FYNNEI. The CDR3 spans 14 residues. V was clipped by 4 bases and J by 5 bases, with 11 bases between them. The CDR3 bases are TGTGCCAGCAGTGTGGAACCTGAAACCGGGGAGCTGTTTTTT. Its translation: CASSVEPETGELFF.

J is TRBJ1-3 and V is TRBV5-4, with a weak D call TRBD1 (5 bases). This CDR3 has 16 residues. The V gene's germline CDR1 is SGHNT and CDR2 YYREEE (reference sequence). Trimming took off 4 bases at V and 0 bases at J, with 14 bases between the two ends. The CDR3 nucleotides read TGTGCCAGCAGCCTGGAGGGACTCTCCTCTGGAAACACCATATATTTT. Its translation: CASSLEGLSSGNTIYF. Complete variable domain (other parts from reference TRBV5-4 and TRBJ1-3): ETGVTQSPTHLIKTRGQQVTLRCSSQSGHNTVSWYQQALGQGPQFIFQYYREEENGRGNFPPRFSGLQFPNYSSELNVNALELDDSALYLCASSLEGLSSGNTIYFGEGSWLTVV.

The V and J genes are TRBV11-3 and TRBJ2-2, with 7 bases fitting TRBD1. V dropped 6 bases and J dropped 0; count of bases not matched to a gene: 4. The CDR3 runs 15 residues. CDR1 and CDR2 from the germline V gene are SGHNT and YENEEA. The CDR3 here is CASRPGTANTGELFF. The CDR3 coding sequence is TGTGCCAGCAGACCCGGGACAGCGAACACCGGGGAGCTGTTTTTT. Filled out from reference TRBV11-3 and TRBJ2-2, the complete variable domain reads EAGVVQSPRYKIIEKKQPVAFWCNPISGHNTLYWYLQNLGQGPELLIRYENEEAVDDSQLPKDRFSAERLKGVDSTLKIQPAELGDSAVYLCASRPGTANTGELFFGEGSRLTVL.

V is TRBV5-3 and J is TRBJ1-1; D is unresolved. TRBV5-3 belongs to the ORF category, with a function that is uncertain. This CDR3 is built from 16 residues. V shed 1 base and J shed 5 bases, with 18 bases lying between them. The CDR3 nucleotides are TGTGCCAGAAGCTTGCTAAAGGGAAGGGTTTGGACTGAAGCTTTCTTT. Protein sequence: CARSLLKGRVWTEAFF.

V usage is TRBV4-1 and J usage is TRBJ1-4; 8 nucleotides match TRBD1. Germline V gene data show CDR1 as MGHRA and CDR2 as YSYEKL. CDR3 length equals 14 residues. V lost 7 bases to trimming and J lost 4 bases; unmatched junction nucleotides: 5. CDR3 DNA sequence: TGCGCCAGCACCCGACAGGGGATTAATGAAAAACTGTTTTTT. Translated, it gives CASTRQGINEKLFF.

The rearrangement joins TRBV15 to TRBJ2-7, with unresolved D. In germline, CDR1 is LNHNV, CDR2 YYDKDF (reference sequence). The CDR3 is 16 residues long. V was shortened by 0 bases and J by 7 bases, with 19 bases between the two germline ends. In nucleotides, the CDR3 is TGTGCCACCAGCAGAGACATAACACCATCCCCTTATGAGCAGTACTTC. Encoded protein: CATSRDITPSPYEQYF. Based on the CDR3 plus reference TRBV15 and TRBJ2-7, the full variable domain is DAMVIQNPRYQVTQFGKPVTLSCSQTLNHNVMYWYQQKSSQAPKLLFHYYDKDFNNEADTPDNFQSRRPNTSFCFLDIRSPGLGDTAMYLCATSRDITPSPYEQYFGPGTRLTVT.